One T cell receptor beta chain is described in this entry. As yet, its antigen is unknown. Blood specimens came from baseline, cycle 4 day 1, and cycle 7 day 1. From germline, CDR1 is SGHAT and CDR2 FQNNGV. V lost 5 bases and J lost 1; bases outside the gene matches: 7. The CDR3 length is 18 residues. Assay: immunoSEQ multiplex PCR; the TCRdb copy retains only in-frame clones and omits some. This sample has some 59,000 clones, with roughly 80% found just once. These data belong to a study of OX40 agonist ivuxolimab in advanced cancers. Study-wide context: An agonistic anti-OX40 (CD134) antibody, ivuxolimab, was used to treat the patients. A diagnosis of hepatocellular carcinoma, melanoma, renal cell or head and neck cancer was present in dose-escalation patients.

General study results and limits: Low normalized T-cell clonal expansion was additionally recorded for some nonresponders.

This sequence originates from an adult with an advanced solid tumor such as melanoma, head and neck, liver or kidney cancer. The gene calls are TRBV11-2 and TRBJ2-6, with TRBD2 matching over 11 bases. This specimen was CD4+ or CD8+ T cells sorted from blood, taken in a trial of the OX40 agonist ivuxolimab. The CDR3 bases are TGTGCCAGCAGCCGTATAGCGGGAGGGCCTTCTGGGGCCAACGTCCTGACTTTC. Residues: CASSRIAGGPSGANVLTF.